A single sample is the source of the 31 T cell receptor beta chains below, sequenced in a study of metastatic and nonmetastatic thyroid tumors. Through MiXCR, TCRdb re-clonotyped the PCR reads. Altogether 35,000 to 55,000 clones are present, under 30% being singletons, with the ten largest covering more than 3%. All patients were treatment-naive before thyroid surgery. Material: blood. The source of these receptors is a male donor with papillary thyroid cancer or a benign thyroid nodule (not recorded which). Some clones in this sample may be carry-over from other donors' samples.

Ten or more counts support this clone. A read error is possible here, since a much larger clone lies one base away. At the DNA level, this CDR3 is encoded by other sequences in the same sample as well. This chain's CDR3 is CASRQGANEKLFF. The CDR3, as DNA: TGTGCCAGCCGACAGGGGGCCAATGAAAAACTGTTTTTT. V and J are TRBV25-1 and TRBJ1-4; 10 bases line up with TRBD1. CDR3 length equals 13 residues. V lost 8 bases and J lost 5; bases outside the gene matches: 2. CDR1 is MGHDK, CDR2 SYGVNS, per germline.

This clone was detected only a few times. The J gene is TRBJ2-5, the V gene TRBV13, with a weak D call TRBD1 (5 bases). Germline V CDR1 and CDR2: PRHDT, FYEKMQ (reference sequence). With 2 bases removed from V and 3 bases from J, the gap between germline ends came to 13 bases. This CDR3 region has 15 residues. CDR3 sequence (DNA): TGTGCCAGCAGCTTACCCGGACATTACAAAGAGACCCAGTACTTC. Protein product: CASSLPGHYKETQYF.

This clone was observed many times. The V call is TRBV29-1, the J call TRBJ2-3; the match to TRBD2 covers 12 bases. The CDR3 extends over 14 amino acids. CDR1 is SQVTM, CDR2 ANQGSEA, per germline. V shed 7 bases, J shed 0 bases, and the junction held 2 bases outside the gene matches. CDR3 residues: CSGGTSGSTDTQYF. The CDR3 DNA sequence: TGCAGCGGAGGGACTAGCGGGAGCACAGATACGCAGTATTTT.

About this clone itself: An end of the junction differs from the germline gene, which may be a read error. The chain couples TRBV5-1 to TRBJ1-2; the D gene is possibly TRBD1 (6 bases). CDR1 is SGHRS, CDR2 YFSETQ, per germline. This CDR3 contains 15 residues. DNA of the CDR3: TGCGCCAGCAGCCCCACCGGGGCAGGGGCTGGAGGCTACATCTTC. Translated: CASSPTGAGAGGYIF.

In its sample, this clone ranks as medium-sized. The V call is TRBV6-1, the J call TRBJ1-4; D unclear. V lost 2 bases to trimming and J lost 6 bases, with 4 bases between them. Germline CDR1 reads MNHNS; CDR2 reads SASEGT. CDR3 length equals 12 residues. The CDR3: CASSEWYEKLFF. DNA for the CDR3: TGTGCCAGCAGTGAATGGTATGAAAAACTGTTTTTT.

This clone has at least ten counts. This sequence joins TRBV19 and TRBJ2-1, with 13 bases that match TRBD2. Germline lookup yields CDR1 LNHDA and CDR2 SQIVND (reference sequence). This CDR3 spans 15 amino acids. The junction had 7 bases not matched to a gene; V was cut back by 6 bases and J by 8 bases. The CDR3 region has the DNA TGTGCCAGTAGCCGACTAGCGGGAGGTATGTATGAGCAGTTCTTC. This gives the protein CASSRLAGGMYEQFF.

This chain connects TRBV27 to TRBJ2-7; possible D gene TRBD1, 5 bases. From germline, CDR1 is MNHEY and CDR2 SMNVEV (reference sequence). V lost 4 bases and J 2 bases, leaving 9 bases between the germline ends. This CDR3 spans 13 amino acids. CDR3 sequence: CASSSTDAYEQYF. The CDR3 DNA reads TGTGCCAGCAGTTCGACAGACGCCTACGAGCAGTACTTC.

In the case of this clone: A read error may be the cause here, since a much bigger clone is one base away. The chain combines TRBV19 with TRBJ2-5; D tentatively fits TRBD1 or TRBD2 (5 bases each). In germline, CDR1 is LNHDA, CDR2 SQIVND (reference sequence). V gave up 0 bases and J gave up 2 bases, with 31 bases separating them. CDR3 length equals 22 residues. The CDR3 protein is CASSIEGVQELNRRPLQETQYF. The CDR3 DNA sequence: TGTGCCAGTAGTATAGAGGGGGTACAGGAGCTAAACCGGCGACCATTACAAGAGACCCAGTACTTC.

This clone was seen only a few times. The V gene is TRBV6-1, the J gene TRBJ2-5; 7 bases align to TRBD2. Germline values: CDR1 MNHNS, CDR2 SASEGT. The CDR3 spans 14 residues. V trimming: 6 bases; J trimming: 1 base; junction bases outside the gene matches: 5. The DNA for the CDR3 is TGTGCCAGCAGACTTTCGGGGGGCCAAGAGACCCAGTACTTC. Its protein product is CASRLSGGQETQYF.

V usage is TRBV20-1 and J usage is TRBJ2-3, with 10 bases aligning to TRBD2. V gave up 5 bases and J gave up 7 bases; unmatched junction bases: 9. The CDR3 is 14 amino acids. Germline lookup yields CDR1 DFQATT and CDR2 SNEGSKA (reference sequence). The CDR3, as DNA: TGCAGTGCTTCTCTAGCGGGAGCCTTCTATACGCAGTATTTT. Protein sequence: CSASLAGAFYTQYF.

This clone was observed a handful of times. The CDR3 here is CASSPPQKAPNEQYF. In DNA form, the CDR3 reads TGTGCCAGCAGTCCCCCCCAGAAGGCCCCTAACGAGCAGTACTTC. V is TRBV2 and J is TRBJ2-7; D gene ambiguous. There are 15 residues in the CDR3. Germline CDR1 SNHLY, CDR2 FYNNEI. Trimming stripped 5 bases from V and 5 bases from J, with 19 bases between.

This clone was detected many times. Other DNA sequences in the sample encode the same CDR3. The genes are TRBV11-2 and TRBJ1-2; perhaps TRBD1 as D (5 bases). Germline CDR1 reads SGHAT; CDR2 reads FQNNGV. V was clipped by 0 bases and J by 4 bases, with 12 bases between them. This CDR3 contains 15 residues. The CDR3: CASSLEGALSYGYTF. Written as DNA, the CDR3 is TGTGCCAGCAGCTTAGAAGGGGCCCTGAGCTATGGCTACACCTTC. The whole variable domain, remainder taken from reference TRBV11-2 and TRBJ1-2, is EAGVAQSPRYKIIEKRQSVAFWCNPISGHATLYWYQQILGQGPKLLIQFQNNGVVDDSQLPKDRFSAERLKGVDSTLKIQPAKLEDSAVYLCASSLEGALSYGYTFGSGTRLTVV.

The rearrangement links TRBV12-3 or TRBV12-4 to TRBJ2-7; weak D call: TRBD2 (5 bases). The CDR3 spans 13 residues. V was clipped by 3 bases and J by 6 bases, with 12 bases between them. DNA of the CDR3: TGTGCCAGCAGTTTGTTGAGCGGAGCCGAGCAGTACTTC. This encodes CASSLLSGAEQYF.

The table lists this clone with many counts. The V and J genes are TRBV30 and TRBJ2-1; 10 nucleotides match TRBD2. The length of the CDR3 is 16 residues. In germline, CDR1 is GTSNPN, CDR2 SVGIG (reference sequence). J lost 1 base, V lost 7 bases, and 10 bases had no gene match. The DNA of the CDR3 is TGTGCCTTCCAGGGGCTAGCGGGAGTTTCCTACAATGAGCAGTTCTTC. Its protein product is CAFQGLAGVSYNEQFF. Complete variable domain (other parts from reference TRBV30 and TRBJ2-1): SQTIHQWPATLVQPVGSPLSLECTVEGTSNPNLYWYRQAAGRGLQLLFYSVGIGQISSEVPQNLSASRPQDRQFILSSKKLLLSDSGFYLCAFQGLAGVSYNEQFFGPGTRLTVL.

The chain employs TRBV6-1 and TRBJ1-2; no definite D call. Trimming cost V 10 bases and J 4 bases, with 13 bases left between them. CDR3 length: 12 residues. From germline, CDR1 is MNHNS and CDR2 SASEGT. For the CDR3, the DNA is TGTGCCACCACGGCGGGGAGCTATGGCTACACCTTC. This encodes CATTAGSYGYTF.

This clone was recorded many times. The CDR3 loop reads CASSQGQGFETQYF. DNA for the CDR3: TGTGCCAGTAGTCAGGGACAGGGGTTTGAGACCCAGTACTTC. The chain uses TRBV19 and TRBJ2-5, with 10 positions matching TRBD1. Looked up from germline, CDR1 is LNHDA and CDR2 is SQIVND (reference sequence). The CDR3 has 14 amino acids. The junction had 5 bases not matched to a gene; V was cut back by 5 bases and J by 5 bases.

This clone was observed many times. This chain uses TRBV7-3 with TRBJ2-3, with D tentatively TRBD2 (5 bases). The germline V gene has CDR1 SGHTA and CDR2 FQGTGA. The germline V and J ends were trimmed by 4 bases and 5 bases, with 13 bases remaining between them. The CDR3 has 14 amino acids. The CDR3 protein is CASSSEIALDTQYF. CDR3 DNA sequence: TGTGCCAGCAGCTCGGAGATAGCGCTAGATACGCAGTATTTT.

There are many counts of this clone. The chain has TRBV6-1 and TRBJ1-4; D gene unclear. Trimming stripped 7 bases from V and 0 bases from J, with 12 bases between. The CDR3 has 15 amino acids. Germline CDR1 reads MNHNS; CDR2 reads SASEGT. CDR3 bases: TGTGCCAGCATGAACTACGACACAACTAATGAAAAACTGTTTTTT. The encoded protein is CASMNYDTTNEKLFF.

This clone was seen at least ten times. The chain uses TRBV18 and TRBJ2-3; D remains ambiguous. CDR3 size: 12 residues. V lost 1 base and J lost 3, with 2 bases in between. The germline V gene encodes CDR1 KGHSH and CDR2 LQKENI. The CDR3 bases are TGTGCCAGCTCACCACGGACAGATACGCAGTATTTT. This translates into CASSPRTDTQYF.

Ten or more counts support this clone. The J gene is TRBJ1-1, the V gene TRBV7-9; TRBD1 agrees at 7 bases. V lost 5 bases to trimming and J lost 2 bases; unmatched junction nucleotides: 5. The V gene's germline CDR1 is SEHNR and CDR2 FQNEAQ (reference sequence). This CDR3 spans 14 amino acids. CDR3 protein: CASSARQGNTEAFF. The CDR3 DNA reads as TGTGCCAGCAGCGCCCGACAGGGCAACACTGAAGCTTTCTTT.

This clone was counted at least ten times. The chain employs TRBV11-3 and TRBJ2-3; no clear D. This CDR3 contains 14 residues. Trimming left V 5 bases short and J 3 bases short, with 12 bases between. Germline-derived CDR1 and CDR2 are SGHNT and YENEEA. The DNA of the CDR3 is TGTGCCAGCAGCCCGGCTTCTTGGACAGATACGCAGTATTTT. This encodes CASSPASWTDTQYF.

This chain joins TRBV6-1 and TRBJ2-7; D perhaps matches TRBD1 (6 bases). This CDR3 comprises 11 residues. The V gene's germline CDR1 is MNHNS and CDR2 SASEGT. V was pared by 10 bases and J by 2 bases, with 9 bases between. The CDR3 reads CATRDTYEQYF. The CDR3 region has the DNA TGTGCCACTAGGGACACCTACGAGCAGTACTTC.

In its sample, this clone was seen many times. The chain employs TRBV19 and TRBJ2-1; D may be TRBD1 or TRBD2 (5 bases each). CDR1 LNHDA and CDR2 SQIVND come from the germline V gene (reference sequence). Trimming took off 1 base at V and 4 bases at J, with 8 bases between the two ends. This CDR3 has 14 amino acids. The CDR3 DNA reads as TGTGCCAGTAGTATAGCGGGGACGTACAATGAGCAGTTCTTC. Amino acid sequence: CASSIAGTYNEQFF.

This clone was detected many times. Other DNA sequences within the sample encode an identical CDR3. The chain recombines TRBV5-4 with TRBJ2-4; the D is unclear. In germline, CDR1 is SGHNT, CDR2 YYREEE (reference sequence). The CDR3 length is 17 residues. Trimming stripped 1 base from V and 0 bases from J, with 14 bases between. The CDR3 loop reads CASSLKELTLAKNIQYF. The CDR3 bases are TGTGCCAGCAGCTTGAAGGAACTGACCCTAGCCAAAAACATTCAGTACTTC.

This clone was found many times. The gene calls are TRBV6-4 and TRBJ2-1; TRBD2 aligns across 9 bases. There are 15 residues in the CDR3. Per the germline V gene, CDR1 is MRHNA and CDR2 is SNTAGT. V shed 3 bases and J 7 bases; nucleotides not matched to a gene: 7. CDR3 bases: TGTGCCAGCAGTGAGGGTAGCGGGAGTTCAAATGAGCAGTTCTTC. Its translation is CASSEGSGSSNEQFF.

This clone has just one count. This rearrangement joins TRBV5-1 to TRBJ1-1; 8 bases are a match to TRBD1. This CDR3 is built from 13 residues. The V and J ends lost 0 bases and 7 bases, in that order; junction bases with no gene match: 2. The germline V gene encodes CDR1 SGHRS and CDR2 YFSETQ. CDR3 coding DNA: TGCGCCAGCAGCTTGGGGGACAGGAGTGAAGCTTTCTTT. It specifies CASSLGDRSEAFF. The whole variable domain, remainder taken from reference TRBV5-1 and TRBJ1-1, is KAGVTQTPRYLIKTRGQQVTLSCSPISGHRSVSWYQQTPGQGLQFLFEYFSETQRNKGNFPGRFSGRQFSNSRSEMNVSTLELGDSALYLCASSLGDRSEAFFGQGTRLTVV.

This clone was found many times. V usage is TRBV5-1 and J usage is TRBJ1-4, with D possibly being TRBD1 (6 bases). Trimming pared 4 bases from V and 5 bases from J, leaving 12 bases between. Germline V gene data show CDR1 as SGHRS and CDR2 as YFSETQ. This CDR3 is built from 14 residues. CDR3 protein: CASSRDTGNEKLFF. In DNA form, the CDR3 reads TGCGCCAGCAGCAGGGACACGGGGAATGAAAAACTGTTTTTT.

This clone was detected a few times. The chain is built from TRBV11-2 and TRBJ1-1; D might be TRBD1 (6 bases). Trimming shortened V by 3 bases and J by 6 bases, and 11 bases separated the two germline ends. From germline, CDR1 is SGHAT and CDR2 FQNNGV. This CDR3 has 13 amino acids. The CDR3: CASSLLQGSEAFF. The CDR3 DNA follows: TGTGCCAGCAGCTTGCTACAGGGTTCTGAAGCTTTCTTT.

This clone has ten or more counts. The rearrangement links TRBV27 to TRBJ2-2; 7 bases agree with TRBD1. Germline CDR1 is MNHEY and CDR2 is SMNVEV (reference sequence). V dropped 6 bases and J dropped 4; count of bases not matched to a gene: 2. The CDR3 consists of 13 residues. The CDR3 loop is CASRQGSTGELFF. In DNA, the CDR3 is TGTGCCAGCAGACAGGGGAGCACCGGGGAGCTGTTTTTT.

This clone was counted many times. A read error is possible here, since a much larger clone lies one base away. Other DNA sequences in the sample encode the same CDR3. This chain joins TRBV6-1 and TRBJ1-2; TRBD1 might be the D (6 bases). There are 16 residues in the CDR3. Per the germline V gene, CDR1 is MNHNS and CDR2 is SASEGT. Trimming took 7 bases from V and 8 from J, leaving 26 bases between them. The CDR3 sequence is CASIPPGDPRGEGYTF. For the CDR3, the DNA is TGTGCCAGCATCCCGCCAGGGGACCCCCGGGGTGAAGGCTACACCTTC.

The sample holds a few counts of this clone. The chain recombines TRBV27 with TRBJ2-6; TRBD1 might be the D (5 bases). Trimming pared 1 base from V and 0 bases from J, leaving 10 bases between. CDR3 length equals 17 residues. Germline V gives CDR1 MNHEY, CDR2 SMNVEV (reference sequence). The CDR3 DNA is TGTGCCAGCAGTTTATTCCCTGGGGCCTCTGGGGCCAACGTCCTGACTTTC. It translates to CASSLFPGASGANVLTF.